This T cell receptor beta chain stems from a study of Siglec-9 on CD8 T cells in melanoma. Broader study findings: In melanoma tumors, a Siglec-9-marked effector memory CD8+ subset reportedly appeared to accumulate.

Profiled with immunoSEQ multiplex PCR; TCRdb holds only in-frame clones, not every one. The table has around 29,000 clones, 75% to 85% seen once. In regard to this clone: The target antigen is unknown.

CDR3 length equals 13 residues. CDR1 GTSNPN and CDR2 SVGIG come from the germline V gene (reference sequence). V was clipped by 2 bases and J by 2 bases, with 7 bases between them. Specimen: Siglec-9- CD8+ T cells sorted from blood. The chain recombines TRBV30 with TRBJ1-5; maybe TRBD1 (5 bases). This receptor was identified in a human donor in good health. The CDR3 bases are TGTGCCTGGAGTTCAGGGCGCAATCAGCCCCAGCATTTT. Its protein is CAWSSGRNQPQHF.